Presented here are 11 T cell receptor beta chains from one specimen sequenced in a study of CD8 T cells in ankylosing spondylitis. Using its own MiXCR run on the 5' RACE reads, TCRdb lists one record per CDR3 protein. Seen here are around 300,000 distinct CDR3 sequences, 20% to 25% observed once, and the top ten hold about 3.7%. The sample was blood, either unsorted or a sorted T cell fraction (not recorded which). These receptors were taken from a female donor with ankylosing spondylitis or in good health (not recorded which).

This clonotype turned up a few times. The V gene is TRBV4-2, the J gene TRBJ2-1, with TRBD2 matching 8 bases. V was clipped by 4 bases and J by 2 bases; unmatched bases: 4. Germline CDR1 and CDR2: LGHNA and YNFKEQ. The CDR3 length is 15 residues. In nucleotides, the CDR3 is TGTGCCAGCAGCCCAGCGGGAGAGCCCTACAATGAGCAGTTCTTC. Translated: CASSPAGEPYNEQFF.

This sequence joins TRBV12-3 or TRBV12-4 and TRBJ2-3; tentatively, D is TRBD2 (5 bases). Trimming took off 5 bases at V and 8 bases at J, with 11 bases between the two ends. The CDR3 has 12 residues. The CDR3 is CASSTSRATQYF. CDR3 nucleotides: TGTGCCAGCAGTACCTCGCGGGCTACGCAGTATTTT.

The V and J genes are TRBV29-1 and TRBJ2-7; 7 nucleotides match TRBD1. CDR3 length: 13 amino acids. CDR1 SQVTM and CDR2 ANQGSEA come from the germline V gene. Losses at the gene ends were 2 bases for V and 6 bases for J; bases not matched to a gene: 7. DNA for the CDR3: TGCAGCGTTGAAAGACAGGGACGTAGCGAGCAGTACTTC. As protein: CSVERQGRSEQYF.

This clonotype was recorded a few times. This chain joins TRBV6-5 and TRBJ2-4; D tentatively reads TRBD1 or TRBD2 (5 bases each). V gave up 0 bases and J gave up 5 bases, with 11 bases separating them. Germline CDR1 and CDR2: MNHEY and SVGAGI. The CDR3 runs 15 residues. The CDR3: CASSYSRDGQNIQYF. CDR3 bases: TGTGCCAGCAGTTACTCGAGGGACGGACAAAACATTCAGTACTTC.

This clonotype was counted many times. The chain combines TRBV5-1 with TRBJ2-7; 8 bases align to TRBD1. The trim removed 4 bases at V and 3 bases at J, leaving 9 bases unmatched. CDR1 and CDR2 from the germline V gene are SGHRS and YFSETQ. The CDR3 sequence is 15 residues long. CDR3 in amino acids: CASSPTGDAYYEQYF. Written as DNA, the CDR3 is TGCGCCAGCAGCCCGACAGGGGATGCGTACTACGAGCAGTACTTC.

The chain combines TRBV7-2 with TRBJ1-2, with 10 bases lining up with TRBD1. This CDR3 has 15 amino acids. The ends lost 2 bases at V and 8 bases at J; junction bases unmatched: 8. Germline CDR1 is SGHTA and CDR2 is FQGNSA. CDR3 amino acids: CASSLPAGQGKGYTF. CDR3 DNA sequence: TGTGCCAGCAGCTTACCAGCGGGACAGGGGAAAGGCTACACCTTC.

The genes are TRBV5-6 and TRBJ1-5; no clear D. Deletions cut 0 bases from V and 3 bases from J, with 7 bases between. Germline V gene data show CDR1 as SGHDT and CDR2 as YYEEEE. The CDR3 contains 14 residues. The DNA for the CDR3 is TGTGCCAGCAGCTTGGGGCAGCACAATCAGCCCCAGCATTTT. The encoded protein is CASSLGQHNQPQHF.

This chain connects TRBV12-3 or TRBV12-4 to TRBJ1-3; maybe TRBD1 (5 bases). The V and J ends lost 5 bases and 7 bases respectively, with 12 bases between them. The CDR3 has 13 amino acids. The CDR3 reads CASSRPGGNTIYF. The CDR3 DNA reads as TGTGCCAGCAGTCGGCCCGGGGGGAACACCATATATTTT.

A few counts support this clonotype. This chain links TRBV7-2 with TRBJ2-5; D is perhaps TRBD1 (5 bases). V shed 1 base and J shed 4 bases, with 7 bases lying between them. This CDR3 is built from 13 residues. The germline V gene encodes CDR1 SGHTA and CDR2 FQGNSA. The CDR3 DNA follows: TGTGCCAGCAGCTTAGTGCAGGGAGAGACCCAGTACTTC. Protein sequence: CASSLVQGETQYF.

V is TRBV5-1 and J is TRBJ2-7; 8 bases agree with TRBD2. This CDR3 has 16 amino acids. Germline V lookup: CDR1 SGHRS, CDR2 YFSETQ. With V trimmed by 3 bases and J by 4 bases, 12 bases remained unmatched. The CDR3 DNA is TGCGCCAGCAGCTCCTCCACCAGCGGGAGCGGGTACGAGCAGTACTTC. It is translated as CASSSSTSGSGYEQYF.

This clonotype has a handful of counts. The chain couples TRBV7-9 to TRBJ1-3; D possibly corresponds to TRBD1 (5 bases). Looked up from germline, CDR1 is SEHNR and CDR2 is FQNEAQ (reference sequence). Trimming pared 3 bases from V and 3 bases from J, leaving 9 bases between. This CDR3 is built from 14 residues. The CDR3: CASSFGADGNTIYF. The CDR3 bases are TGTGCCAGCAGCTTTGGGGCAGATGGAAACACCATATATTTT.